Below, 20 T cell receptor beta chains from the same sample are listed, as sequenced in a study of cytomegalovirus exposure and HLA in healthy donors. Use of 60 Vbeta and 13 Jbeta primers characterized the PCR. Sequencing was performed with immunoSEQ multiplex PCR; in TCRdb, only in-frame clones are kept and a portion is missing. The sample holds 130,000 or so clones, roughly 86% seen once. Input material: PBMCs. The receptors stem from a man between 18 and 29 years old in good health and CMV-seronegative.

The V gene is TRBV29-1, the J gene TRBJ2-7; D is unclear. Germline V gives CDR1 SQVTM, CDR2 ANQGSEA. The V end lost 7 bases, the J end lost 0 bases, and 16 bases lay between the germline ends. This CDR3 has 14 residues. The CDR3 here is CSAILRLSSYEQYF. Written as DNA, the CDR3 is TGCAGCGCCATTCTCAGGTTGAGCTCCTACGAGCAGTACTTC.

The rearrangement joins TRBV2 to TRBJ1-6; tentatively, D is TRBD1 (5 bases). The CDR3 consists of 16 residues. Germline V CDR1 and CDR2: SNHLY, FYNNEI. Deletions cut 4 bases from V and 0 bases from J, with 10 bases between. CDR3 sequence (DNA): TGTGCCAGCAGTGGGGGGACTTCCTCCTATAATTCACCCCTCCACTTT. It encodes CASSGGTSSYNSPLHF.

The chain has TRBV5-4 and TRBJ2-7; weak D call: TRBD1 (6 bases). Germline CDR1 and CDR2: SGHNT and YYREEE (reference sequence). This CDR3 is built from 13 residues. V lost 2 bases to trimming and J lost 2 bases, with 8 bases between them. For the CDR3, the DNA is TGTGCCAGCAGCTTCAGGGGCACCTACGAGCAGTACTTC. This codes for CASSFRGTYEQYF.

CDR3 sequence (DNA): TGTGCCAGCAGCTTCCGGACTAGCGGGGGCTACGAGCAGTACTTC. It yields the protein CASSFRTSGGYEQYF. The chain is built from TRBV13 and TRBJ2-7; TRBD2 matches at 13 bases. The germline V gene has CDR1 PRHDT and CDR2 FYEKMQ (reference sequence). J gave up 3 bases and V 3 bases, and 2 bases lay outside the gene matches. The CDR3 consists of 15 residues.

This clone has only one observation. The DNA of the CDR3 is TGTGCCACCAGCGGCAGGACAGGGCCCGAGCAGTACTTC. This gives the protein CATSGRTGPEQYF. This chain joins TRBV15 and TRBJ2-7; 8 bases fit TRBD1. In germline, CDR1 is LNHNV, CDR2 YYDKDF (reference sequence). Trimming at V came to 5 bases and at J to 6 bases, leaving 6 bases not matched to a gene. The length of the CDR3 is 13 residues.

The rearrangement uses TRBV11-2 and TRBJ2-1; the match to TRBD2 covers 12 bases. The germline CDR1 and CDR2 sequences are SGHAT and FQNNGV. V lost 6 bases to trimming and J lost 5 bases; unmatched junction nucleotides: 11. CDR3 size: 17 residues. This CDR3 is CASRITLAGGVDNEQFF. CDR3 DNA sequence: TGTGCCAGCAGAATCACCCTAGCGGGGGGGGTCGACAATGAGCAGTTCTTC.

This clone was counted only a few times. The chain carries TRBV6-1 and TRBJ1-1; 7 positions agree with TRBD1. The CDR3 is 14 residues long. Looked up from germline, CDR1 is MNHNS and CDR2 is SASEGT. V lost 3 bases to trimming and J lost 3 bases; unmatched junction nucleotides: 4. DNA of the CDR3: TGTGCCAGCAGTGACAGGGGGAGCGACACTGAAGCTTTCTTT. This sequence encodes CASSDRGSDTEAFF.

J is TRBJ1-1 and V is TRBV14; TRBD1 matches at 8 bases. Trimming cost V 4 bases and J 1 base; bases outside gene matches: 5. Germline CDR1 reads SGHDN; CDR2 reads FVKESK. The CDR3 spans 15 residues. The CDR3 nucleotides read TGTGCCAGCAGCCTCCTCGGGACAGGGAACACTGAAGCTTTCTTT. Translated: CASSLLGTGNTEAFF.

The J gene is TRBJ1-1, the V gene TRBV18; 10 nucleotides align to TRBD1. This CDR3 has 15 amino acids. Germline loops: CDR1 KGHSH, CDR2 LQKENI. Germline trimming cut 3 bases from V and 1 base from J; bases unmatched to any gene: 2. The CDR3, as DNA: TGTGCCAGCTCACCCCGACAGGGGGCGAACACTGAAGCTTTCTTT. This encodes CASSPRQGANTEAFF.

The chain combines TRBV9 with TRBJ2-6, with no clear D. Germline assignment: CDR1 SGDLS and CDR2 YYNGEE. V shed 4 bases and J shed 2 bases, with 10 bases lying between them. The CDR3 length is 15 residues. The CDR3 DNA sequence: TGTGCCAGCAGCCGCACAAGTGCTGGGGCCAACGTCCTGACTTTC. It yields the protein CASSRTSAGANVLTF.

The chain uses TRBV11-2 and TRBJ1-2; TRBD1 is a possible D gene (6 bases). Germline V gene lookup returns CDR1 SGHAT and CDR2 FQNNGV. Trimming pared 3 bases from V and 8 bases from J, leaving 19 bases between. The CDR3 has 15 residues. The CDR3: CASSFSGLTGSGYTF. In DNA, the CDR3 is TGTGCCAGCAGCTTCTCGGGATTAACAGGGTCCGGCTACACCTTC.

V gene TRBV19 combines with J gene TRBJ1-1, with D possibly being TRBD1 (5 bases). The V end lost 5 bases, the J end lost 8 bases, and 21 bases lay between the germline ends. Germline CDR1 reads LNHDA; CDR2 reads SQIVND (reference sequence). The CDR3 length is 15 residues. The CDR3 region has the DNA TGTGCCAGTAGTGCCGGACATGCCCTCGAGCGCGAAGCTTTCTTT. It specifies CASSAGHALEREAFF.

The chain links TRBV2 to TRBJ2-7, with TRBD1 matching over 8 bases. This CDR3 has 17 residues. With 5 bases clipped from V and 0 bases from J, the junction kept 12 bases outside the gene matches. CDR1 SNHLY and CDR2 FYNNEI come from the germline V gene. In DNA, the CDR3 is TGTGCCAGCAGTCCCACAGGGGGGCAGAGCTTCTCCTACGAGCAGTACTTC. Protein sequence: CASSPTGGQSFSYEQYF.

The chain couples TRBV7-6 to TRBJ2-1; 11 nucleotides align to TRBD2. This CDR3 comprises 15 residues. CDR1 SGHVS and CDR2 FNYEAQ come from the germline V gene. V gave up 5 bases and J gave up 3 bases; unmatched junction bases: 3. The CDR3 DNA is TGTGCCAGCAGCCCCACTAGCGGGGGCTACAATGAGCAGTTCTTC. Protein product: CASSPTSGGYNEQFF.

The V gene is TRBV10-1, the J gene TRBJ2-1; 7 positions agree with TRBD1. This CDR3 has 14 amino acids. V trimming: 6 bases; J trimming: 8 bases; junction bases outside the gene matches: 10. The germline CDR1 and CDR2 sequences are WNHNN and SYGVQD (reference sequence). The DNA of the CDR3 is TGCGCCAGCAGCTTGACAGGGATGGGTGATGAGCAGTTCTTC. Its protein is CASSLTGMGDEQFF.

The V call is TRBV6-5, the J call TRBJ1-1, with a possible D match to TRBD1 (5 bases). CDR1 is MNHEY and CDR2 is SVGAGI in the germline V gene. The CDR3 sequence is 14 residues long. Trimming took 2 bases from V and 3 from J, leaving 10 bases between them. The CDR3 DNA follows: TGTGCCAGCAGTTACGAAGGGGCGCACACTGAAGCTTTCTTT. Translating gives CASSYEGAHTEAFF.

V usage is TRBV18 and J usage is TRBJ1-3, with D perhaps matching TRBD1 (5 bases). V was shortened by 2 bases and J by 0 bases, with 14 bases between the two germline ends. CDR1 is KGHSH and CDR2 is LQKENI in the germline V gene. CDR3 length: 17 amino acids. This CDR3 reads CASSPSLQQGSGNTIYF. The DNA for the CDR3 is TGTGCCAGCTCACCAAGTTTACAGCAGGGCTCTGGAAACACCATATATTTT.

The gene calls are TRBV19 and TRBJ1-2, with 9 bases identical to TRBD1. The CDR3 sequence is 12 residues long. Per germline, CDR1 LNHDA and CDR2 SQIVND (reference sequence). V was clipped by 8 bases and J by 5 bases; unmatched bases: 3. The CDR3 sequence: CASSDRGYGYTF. The CDR3 DNA sequence: TGTGCCAGTTCCGACAGGGGGTATGGCTACACCTTC.

The V gene is TRBV10-1, the J gene TRBJ2-1; 12 nucleotides match TRBD2. V lost 5 bases to trimming and J lost 2 bases; unmatched junction nucleotides: 1. CDR1 and CDR2 (germline): WNHNN, SYGVQD (reference sequence). This CDR3 contains 15 residues. The CDR3 DNA is TGCGCCAGCAGTCGGACTAGCGGGGCCTACAATGAGCAGTTCTTC. This codes for CASSRTSGAYNEQFF.

The chain is built from TRBV6-5 and TRBJ1-2, with D possibly TRBD1 on 6 matching bases. CDR3 length: 13 amino acids. Germline V gives CDR1 MNHEY, CDR2 SVGAGI. Trimming stripped 2 bases from V and 5 bases from J, with 9 bases between. The chain's CDR3 is CASSYGTRYGYTF. CDR3 coding DNA: TGTGCCAGCAGTTACGGGACAAGATATGGCTACACCTTC.